The rows below give T cell receptor beta chains drawn from one sample of a study of T cells in localized non-small cell lung cancer. Only in-frame clones appear in the TCRdb table, and some are missing; sequencing was by immunoSEQ multiplex PCR. The table includes roughly 72,000 clones, less than 90% detected once. The sample here was peripheral blood, taken before any cancer treatment. All receptors derive from a male donor older than 55 with stage III squamous cell lung carcinoma. CDR3s include the opening cysteine and the closing phenylalanine or tryptophan. A D gene is named only where the DNA matches it firmly. A row's size may be missing; if present it is once, few, many or a size class.

len: 11; v_gene: TRBV28; abundance: .; d_gene: .; j_gene: TRBJ2-2; CDR3nt: TGTGCCAGCAGAACCGGGACAGAGCTGTTTTTT; CDR3aa: CASRTGTELFF
len: 16; v_gene: TRBV11-2; abundance: .; d_gene: TRBD2; j_gene: TRBJ2-5; CDR3nt: TGTGCCAGCAGCCGAAGGGGCGGGGGGATCCAAGAGACCCAGTACTTC; CDR3aa: CASSRRGGGIQETQYF
len: 16; v_gene: TRBV19; abundance: .; d_gene: TRBD1; j_gene: TRBJ1-1; CDR3nt: TGTGCCAGTAGCCAACACTGGGACAGGGGAGACACTGAAGCTTTCTTT; CDR3aa: CASSQHWDRGDTEAFF
len: 15; v_gene: TRBV5-1; abundance: .; d_gene: TRBD1; j_gene: TRBJ2-2; CDR3nt: TGCGCCAGCAGCTTGGCGGGACAGGGTGGCGGGGAGCTGTTTTTT; CDR3aa: CASSLAGQGGGELFF
len: 13; v_gene: TRBV18; abundance: .; d_gene: .; j_gene: TRBJ1-2; CDR3nt: TGTGCCAGCTCACCAGGCGGACGCTATGGCTACACCTTC; CDR3aa: CASSPGGRYGYTF
len: 12; v_gene: TRBV30; abundance: few; d_gene: .; j_gene: TRBJ2-7; CDR3nt: TGTGCCTGGAGTGTTGGGTTCTACGAGCAGTACTTC; CDR3aa: CAWSVGFYEQYF
len: 16; v_gene: TRBV5-4; abundance: .; d_gene: TRBD1; j_gene: TRBJ2-3; CDR3nt: TGTGCCAGCAGCTTCGGCGGGGACAGGGGGACAGATACGCAGTATTTT; CDR3aa: CASSFGGDRGTDTQYF
len: 16; v_gene: TRBV6-1; abundance: .; d_gene: .; j_gene: TRBJ1-6; CDR3nt: TGTGCCAGCAGTGAAGCGCTGGGCGGCTATAATTCACCCCTCCACTTT; CDR3aa: CASSEALGGYNSPLHF
len: 15; v_gene: TRBV11-2; abundance: .; d_gene: TRBD2; j_gene: TRBJ2-5; CDR3nt: TGTGCCAGCAGCCCCCGGACTAGCGGGGGGGCCTCCCAGTACTTC; CDR3aa: CASSPRTSGGASQYF
len: 13; v_gene: TRBV5-6; abundance: .; d_gene: .; j_gene: TRBJ2-5; CDR3nt: TGTGCCAGCAGCTTGGATACTCTAGAGACCCAGTACTTC; CDR3aa: CASSLDTLETQYF
len: 13; v_gene: TRBV28; abundance: .; d_gene: TRBD1; j_gene: TRBJ2-2; CDR3nt: TGTTGGACGGACAGGGCGAACACCGGGGAGCTGTTTTTT; CDR3aa: CWTDRANTGELFF
len: 15; v_gene: TRBV18; abundance: once; d_gene: .; j_gene: TRBJ2-3; CDR3nt: TGTGCCAGCTCACCAGCCGGGACCAACAGAGATACGCAGTATTTT; CDR3aa: CASSPAGTNRDTQYF
len: 14; v_gene: TRBV5-5; abundance: .; d_gene: .; j_gene: TRBJ1-5; CDR3nt: TGTGCCAGCAGCTTGGGGGGTGGGGATCAGCCCCAGCATTTT; CDR3aa: CASSLGGGDQPQHF
len: 13; v_gene: TRBV7-6; abundance: .; d_gene: .; j_gene: TRBJ1-5; CDR3nt: TGTGCCAGCAGCCGGACAGAGGGGCGGCCCCAGCATTTT; CDR3aa: CASSRTEGRPQHF
len: 11; v_gene: TRBV27; abundance: .; d_gene: .; j_gene: TRBJ2-3; CDR3nt: TGTGCCAGCCAGGGTTACGATACGCAGTATTTT; CDR3aa: CASQGYDTQYF
len: 15; v_gene: TRBV5-5; abundance: .; d_gene: .; j_gene: TRBJ1-5; CDR3nt: TGTGCCAGCAGCTCAGGTCTGTATAGCAATCAGCCCCAGCATTTT; CDR3aa: CASSSGLYSNQPQHF
len: 14; v_gene: TRBV6-5; abundance: .; d_gene: .; j_gene: TRBJ1-2; CDR3nt: TGTGCCAGCCGGGACGAGCGTAAAGGCTATGGCTACACCTTC; CDR3aa: CASRDERKGYGYTF
len: 14; v_gene: TRBV7-3; abundance: .; d_gene: .; j_gene: TRBJ2-3; CDR3nt: TGTGCCAGCAGCTCGGGGACACGTCAAAATACGCAGTATTTT; CDR3aa: CASSSGTRQNTQYF
len: 16; v_gene: TRBV21-1; abundance: .; d_gene: .; j_gene: TRBJ1-6; CDR3nt: TGTGCCAGCAGCAAACGAAGGGGGCATTATAATTCACCCCTCCACTTT; CDR3aa: CASSKRRGHYNSPLHF
len: 14; v_gene: TRBV28; abundance: .; d_gene: .; j_gene: TRBJ2-5; CDR3nt: TGTGCCAGCAGTCTAGCGCGGGGCAGCCAGACCCAGTACTTC; CDR3aa: CASSLARGSQTQYF
len: 13; v_gene: TRBV4-1; abundance: .; d_gene: TRBD2; j_gene: TRBJ2-3; CDR3nt: TGCGCCAGCAGCCCTATAGCGGGGGATACGCAGTATTTT; CDR3aa: CASSPIAGDTQYF
len: 15; v_gene: TRBV11-3; abundance: .; d_gene: .; j_gene: TRBJ2-2; CDR3nt: TGTGCCAGCAGCTCGGGTCCGGCGGGCACCGGGGAGCTGTTTTTT; CDR3aa: CASSSGPAGTGELFF
len: 15; v_gene: TRBV5-8; abundance: .; d_gene: .; j_gene: TRBJ2-3; CDR3nt: TGTGCCAGCGGTCTAGGAGGAACCGGTAGAGATACGCAGTATTTT; CDR3aa: CASGLGGTGRDTQYF
len: 14; v_gene: TRBV27; abundance: few; d_gene: .; j_gene: TRBJ1-6; CDR3nt: TGTGCCAGCAGGTTGATTCAGGGGAATTCACCCCTCCACTTT; CDR3aa: CASRLIQGNSPLHF
len: 15; v_gene: TRBV21-1; abundance: .; d_gene: .; j_gene: TRBJ2-5; CDR3nt: TGTGCCAGCAGCAAATTCAGGACCCATAAAGAGACCCAGTACTTC; CDR3aa: CASSKFRTHKETQYF
len: 16; v_gene: TRBV6-6; abundance: .; d_gene: TRBD1; j_gene: TRBJ1-3; CDR3nt: TGTGCCAGCAGCCGGGACAGCTCTTTCTCTGGAAACACCATATATTTT; CDR3aa: CASSRDSSFSGNTIYF
len: 14; v_gene: TRBV6-1; abundance: .; d_gene: .; j_gene: TRBJ1-1; CDR3nt: TGTGCCAGCAGGCCCCGGACGGGCAACACTGAAGCTTTCTTT; CDR3aa: CASRPRTGNTEAFF
len: 15; v_gene: TRBV11-2; abundance: .; d_gene: .; j_gene: TRBJ1-1; CDR3nt: TGTGCCAGCACCCTGGGAGGGTCTTTGAGCACTGAAGCTTTCTTT; CDR3aa: CASTLGGSLSTEAFF
len: 14; v_gene: TRBV29-1; abundance: .; d_gene: TRBD1; j_gene: TRBJ2-7; CDR3nt: TGCAGCGTTGAAGACTGGGACAGGGGGTACGAGCAGTACTTC; CDR3aa: CSVEDWDRGYEQYF
len: 16; v_gene: TRBV19; abundance: .; d_gene: .; j_gene: TRBJ2-5; CDR3nt: TGTGCCAGTAGTATAGTATCCCCAGGCTTGGGGGAGACCCAGTACTTC; CDR3aa: CASSIVSPGLGETQYF
len: 17; v_gene: TRBV4-2; abundance: .; d_gene: TRBD1; j_gene: TRBJ1-1; CDR3nt: TGTGCCAGCAGCCTGCGGAGGCCGGGACAGGGCGACACTGAAGCTTTCTTT; CDR3aa: CASSLRRPGQGDTEAFF
len: 15; v_gene: TRBV6-6; abundance: .; d_gene: .; j_gene: TRBJ1-2; CDR3nt: TGTGCCAGCAGTTATCCCGCCGATGGGGGGATTGGCTACACCTTC; CDR3aa: CASSYPADGGIGYTF
len: 16; v_gene: TRBV7-2; abundance: .; d_gene: .; j_gene: TRBJ2-4; CDR3nt: TGTGCCAGCAGCTTAGTTGGGGCTGCACATCAAAACATTCAGTACTTC; CDR3aa: CASSLVGAAHQNIQYF
len: 15; v_gene: TRBV11-2; abundance: .; d_gene: .; j_gene: TRBJ2-5; CDR3nt: TGTGCCAGCAGCCCCGGACAGCCCAACCAAGAGACCCAGTACTTC; CDR3aa: CASSPGQPNQETQYF
len: 17; v_gene: TRBV19; abundance: .; d_gene: .; j_gene: TRBJ2-3; CDR3nt: TGTGCCAGTAGTATAGGAGGGGCGGGGGCCCATGGAGATACGCAGTATTTT; CDR3aa: CASSIGGAGAHGDTQYF
len: 13; v_gene: TRBV7-8; abundance: .; d_gene: TRBD1; j_gene: TRBJ1-3; CDR3nt: TGTGCCAGCAGCCTCGGACAGGGAGACACCATATATTTT; CDR3aa: CASSLGQGDTIYF
len: 14; v_gene: TRBV7-9; abundance: .; d_gene: .; j_gene: TRBJ1-2; CDR3nt: TGTGCCAGCAGCTCCGGTCAGGTCAGGTCTGGCTACACCTTC; CDR3aa: CASSSGQVRSGYTF
len: 13; v_gene: TRBV29-1; abundance: .; d_gene: TRBD1; j_gene: TRBJ1-2; CDR3nt: TGCAGCGTGGGTGACAGGGAGGAGTTGGGCTACACCTTC; CDR3aa: CSVGDREELGYTF
len: 18; v_gene: TRBV2; abundance: .; d_gene: .; j_gene: TRBJ1-6; CDR3nt: TGTGCCAGCAGTGAGTATGGAAAGAAACCCACCTATAATTCACCCCTCCACTTT; CDR3aa: CASSEYGKKPTYNSPLHF
len: 14; v_gene: TRBV11-3; abundance: .; d_gene: .; j_gene: TRBJ1-1; CDR3nt: TGTGCCAGCAGCCCGGGGGGTCCGAACACTGAAGCTTTCTTT; CDR3aa: CASSPGGPNTEAFF
len: 18; v_gene: TRBV9; abundance: .; d_gene: TRBD1; j_gene: TRBJ2-3; CDR3nt: TGTGCCAGCAGCGCACGTAACAGGGGGGCGGGTGGCACAGATACGCAGTATTTT; CDR3aa: CASSARNRGAGGTDTQYF
len: 14; v_gene: TRBV5-5; abundance: .; d_gene: .; j_gene: TRBJ2-3; CDR3nt: TGTGCCAGCAGCTTGTTTGGTCGGGCAGATACGCAGTATTTT; CDR3aa: CASSLFGRADTQYF
len: 16; v_gene: TRBV4-1; abundance: .; d_gene: .; j_gene: TRBJ2-5; CDR3nt: TGCGCCAGCAGCCAATACTTAAGGGGGATGGAAGAGACCCAGTACTTC; CDR3aa: CASSQYLRGMEETQYF
len: 14; v_gene: TRBV10-3; abundance: .; d_gene: .; j_gene: TRBJ1-5; CDR3nt: TGTGCCATCAGCGCGGCTTATAGCAATCAGCCCCAGCATTTT; CDR3aa: CAISAAYSNQPQHF
len: 12; v_gene: TRBV30; abundance: .; d_gene: .; j_gene: TRBJ2-7; CDR3nt: TGTGCCTGGAGTGTAAGTACCTACGAGCAGTACTTC; CDR3aa: CAWSVSTYEQYF
len: 12; v_gene: TRBV6-4; abundance: .; d_gene: TRBD1; j_gene: TRBJ1-2; CDR3nt: TGTGCCAGCAAGGGGGCTCACTATGGCTACACCTTC; CDR3aa: CASKGAHYGYTF
len: 15; v_gene: TRBV5-8; abundance: .; d_gene: TRBD2; j_gene: TRBJ2-1; CDR3nt: TGTGCCAGCAGCTTCGGGACTAGCGGCTACAATGAGCAGTTCTTC; CDR3aa: CASSFGTSGYNEQFF
len: 13; v_gene: TRBV5-5; abundance: .; d_gene: .; j_gene: TRBJ2-7; CDR3nt: TGTGCCAGCAGCTTGGTCGTCCTGAAAGGGCAGTACTTC; CDR3aa: CASSLVVLKGQYF
len: 15; v_gene: TRBV2; abundance: once; d_gene: TRBD1; j_gene: TRBJ2-4; CDR3nt: TGTGCCAGCAGTGAAGTGCGGACAGGGGGTGGCGATCAGTACTTC; CDR3aa: CASSEVRTGGGDQYF
len: 16; v_gene: TRBV7-2; abundance: .; d_gene: .; j_gene: TRBJ2-5; CDR3nt: TGTGCCAGCAGCCCGTACGTAGGAGGGTTGGGGGAGACCCAGTACTTC; CDR3aa: CASSPYVGGLGETQYF
len: 17; v_gene: TRBV30; abundance: .; d_gene: TRBD2; j_gene: TRBJ2-2; CDR3nt: TGTGCCTGGAGACCCGAGGCGGGGGTCCTTTACACCGGGGAGCTGTTTTTT; CDR3aa: CAWRPEAGVLYTGELFF
len: 16; v_gene: TRBV6-1; abundance: .; d_gene: .; j_gene: TRBJ1-2; CDR3nt: TGTGCCAGCAGTGAAGCTCTCGGGAGGGGTTCCTATGGCTACACCTTC; CDR3aa: CASSEALGRGSYGYTF
len: 14; v_gene: TRBV18; abundance: .; d_gene: .; j_gene: TRBJ2-4; CDR3nt: TGTGCCAGCTCACCATTGGGGGGTAGGAACATTCAGTACTTC; CDR3aa: CASSPLGGRNIQYF
len: 12; v_gene: TRBV19; abundance: .; d_gene: .; j_gene: TRBJ2-5; CDR3nt: TGTGCCAGTAGTACCCTTTCGGAGACCCAGTACTTC; CDR3aa: CASSTLSETQYF